Listed below are T cell receptor beta chains from one sample, sequenced in a study of blood T cell repertoires in COVID-19. Sequencing used immunoSEQ multiplex PCR; TCRdb keeps in-frame clones, though not all of them. The repertoire has roughly 90,000 clones, around nine tenths of them found once; the top ten carry 4% to 5.5%. The sequencing input was peripheral blood. The source is a man in his forties with acute or convalescent COVID-19. Both conserved end residues are part of each CDR3. A D gene is named only where the DNA matches it firmly. Not every row has a clone size; where given, it reads once, few, many or a size class.

clone_size	v_call	j_call	d_call	cdr3_aa	cdr3_nt
.	TRBV19	TRBJ1-1	.	CASSIRGGTEAFF	TGTGCCAGTAGTATACGGGGGGGCACTGAAGCTTTCTTT
.	TRBV5-5	TRBJ2-3	.	CASRRRGDDTDTQYF	TGTGCCAGCAGGCGCAGGGGCGACGACACAGATACGCAGTATTTT
.	TRBV4-3	TRBJ2-7	TRBD1	CASSQEAGTGGYEQYF	TGCGCCAGCAGCCAAGAAGCCGGGACAGGGGGCTACGAGCAGTACTTC
.	TRBV5-6	TRBJ1-1	.	CASSLPTLNTEAFF	TGTGCCAGCAGCTTGCCAACTTTGAACACTGAAGCTTTCTTT
once	TRBV5-1	TRBJ2-2	TRBD1	CASSLTPSTGLAGELFF	TGCGCCAGCAGCTTGACACCTTCGACAGGGTTGGCCGGGGAGCTGTTTTTT
few	TRBV4-1	TRBJ1-4	TRBD1	CASSQPDRDNEKLFF	TGCGCCAGCAGCCAACCCGACAGGGATAATGAAAAACTGTTTTTT
.	TRBV10-1	TRBJ1-3	.	CASSEALGGRDTIYF	TGCGCCAGCAGTGAGGCCCTCGGGGGTCGAGACACCATATATTTT
.	TRBV9	TRBJ2-1	.	CASSVDFDEQFF	TGTGCCAGCAGCGTAGATTTCGATGAGCAGTTCTTC
.	TRBV4-1	TRBJ2-5	.	CASSQGTGGAETQYF	TGCGCCAGCAGCCAAGGGACAGGAGGGGCAGAGACCCAGTACTTC
.	TRBV12-3/TRBV12-4	TRBJ1-1	.	CASSVTTFF	TGTGCCAGCAGTGTTACAACTTTCTTT
.	TRBV18	TRBJ1-4	TRBD1	CASSSGGQGATNEKLFF	TGTGCCAGCTCGTCGGGGGGACAGGGAGCAACTAATGAAAAACTGTTTTTT
.	TRBV6-6	TRBJ1-1	.	CASSPDQGYGGKYEAFF	TGTGCCAGCAGTCCTGATCAGGGTTATGGGGGGAAATATGAAGCTTTCTTT
.	TRBV2	TRBJ1-6	.	CASRLLQVVSPLHF	TGTGCCAGCCGACTCTTACAGGTTGTTTCACCCCTCCACTTT
once	TRBV2	TRBJ1-1	.	CASRLLNTEAFF	TGTGCCAGCAGACTTTTAAACACTGAAGCTTTCTTT
.	TRBV4-1	TRBJ1-6	.	CASSQVASSYNSPLHF	TGCGCCAGCAGCCAAGTGGCTAGCTCCTATAATTCACCCCTCCACTTT
.	TRBV21-1	TRBJ1-5	.	CASSIRRESNQPQHF	TGTGCCAGCAGCATAAGGAGGGAGAGCAATCAGCCCCAGCATTTT
once	TRBV5-1	TRBJ2-5	.	CASSLGQPQETQYF	TGCGCCAGCAGCTTGGGACAGCCCCAAGAGACCCAGTACTTC
once	TRBV4-1	TRBJ1-5	.	CASSQDQQSNQPQHF	TGCGCCAGCAGCCAAGACCAACAATCCAATCAGCCCCAGCATTTT
.	TRBV19	TRBJ1-5	TRBD1	CASGQGPNQPQHF	TGTGCCAGTGGACAGGGCCCCAATCAGCCCCAGCATTTT
.	TRBV7-8	TRBJ2-3	TRBD2	CASRDEGLGLAGEENTDTQYF	TGTGCCAGCAGAGATGAGGGGCTAGGACTAGCGGGAGAGGAGAACACAGATACGCAGTATTTT
.	TRBV5-4	TRBJ2-4	.	CASNSDRTGAKNIQYF	TGTGCCAGCAACTCCGACCGGACTGGAGCCAAAAACATTCAGTACTTC
.	TRBV14	TRBJ1-1	TRBD1	CASSPGQGWPEAFF	TGTGCCAGCAGCCCAGGACAGGGATGGCCTGAAGCTTTCTTT
.	TRBV5-1	TRBJ1-1	.	CASRGGNTEAFF	TGCGCCAGCCGGGGAGGGAACACTGAAGCTTTCTTT